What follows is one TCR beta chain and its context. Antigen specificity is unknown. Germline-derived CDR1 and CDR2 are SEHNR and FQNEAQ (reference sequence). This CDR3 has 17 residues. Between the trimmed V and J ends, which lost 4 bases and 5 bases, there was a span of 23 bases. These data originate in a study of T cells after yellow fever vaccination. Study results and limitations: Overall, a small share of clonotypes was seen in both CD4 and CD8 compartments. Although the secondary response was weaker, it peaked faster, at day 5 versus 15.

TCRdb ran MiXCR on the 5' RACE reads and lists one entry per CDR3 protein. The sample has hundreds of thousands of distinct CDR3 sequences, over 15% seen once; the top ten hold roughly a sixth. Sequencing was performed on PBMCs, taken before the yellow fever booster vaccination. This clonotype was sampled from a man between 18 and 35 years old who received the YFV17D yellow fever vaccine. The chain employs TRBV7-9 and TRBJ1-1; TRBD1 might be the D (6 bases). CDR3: CASSYPPGHPKGTEAFF. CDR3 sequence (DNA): TGTGCCAGCAGCTATCCCCCGGGACATCCTAAAGGAACTGAAGCTTTCTTT.